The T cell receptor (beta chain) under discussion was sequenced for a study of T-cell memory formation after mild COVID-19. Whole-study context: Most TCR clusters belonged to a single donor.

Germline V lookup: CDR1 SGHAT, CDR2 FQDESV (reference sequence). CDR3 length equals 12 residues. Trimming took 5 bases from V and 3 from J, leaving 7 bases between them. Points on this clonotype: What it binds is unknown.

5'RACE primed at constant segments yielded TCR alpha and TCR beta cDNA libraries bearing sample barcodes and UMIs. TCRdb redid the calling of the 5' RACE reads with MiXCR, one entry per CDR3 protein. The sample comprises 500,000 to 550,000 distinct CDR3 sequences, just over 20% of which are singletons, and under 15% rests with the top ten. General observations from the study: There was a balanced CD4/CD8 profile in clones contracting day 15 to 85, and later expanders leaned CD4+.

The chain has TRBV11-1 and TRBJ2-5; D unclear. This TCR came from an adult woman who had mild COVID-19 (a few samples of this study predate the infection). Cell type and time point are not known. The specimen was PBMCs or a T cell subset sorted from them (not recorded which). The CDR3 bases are TGTGCCAGCAGCCCTATTGAAGAGACCCAGTACTTC. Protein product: CASSPIEETQYF.